This T cell receptor (beta chain) was recovered during a study of shared clonotypes between healthy human individuals. This CDR3 region has 15 residues. Deletions cut 3 bases from V and 3 bases from J, with 12 bases between. The germline V gene has CDR1 SGHTA and CDR2 FQGNSA. Clones were read by immunoSEQ multiplex PCR, and TCRdb kept only the in-frame ones, dropping some. The data contain about 1.4 million clones, approximately 96% of them singletons. Every contributor of samples was a Caucasian grown-up residing in Nashville, Tennessee. This chain uses TRBV7-2 with TRBJ1-5; a possible D gene is TRBD1 (6 bases). The specimen sequenced was naive CD4+ T cells sorted from blood. Subset of the sample: CD45RA+ positively selected. The receptor's source is a man aged 25 to 40 in good health. The CDR3 loop is CASSFVGQPNQPQHF. As DNA, the CDR3 is TGTGCCAGCAGCTTCGTTGGACAGCCCAATCAGCCCCAGCATTTT.